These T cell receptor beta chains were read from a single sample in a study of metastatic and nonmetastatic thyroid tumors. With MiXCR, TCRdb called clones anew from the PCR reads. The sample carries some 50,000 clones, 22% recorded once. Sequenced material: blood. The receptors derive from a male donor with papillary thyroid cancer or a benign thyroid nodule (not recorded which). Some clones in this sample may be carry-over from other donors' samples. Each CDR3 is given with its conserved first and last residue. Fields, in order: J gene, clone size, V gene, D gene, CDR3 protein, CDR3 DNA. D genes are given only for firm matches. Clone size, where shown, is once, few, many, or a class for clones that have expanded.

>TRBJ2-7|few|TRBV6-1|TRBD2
CASSPTSGSYEQYF
TGTGCCAGCAGCCCGACTAGCGGATCCTACGAGCAGTACTTC
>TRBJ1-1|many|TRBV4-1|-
CASSQEEGLSEAFF
TGCGCCAGCAGCCAAGAGGAGGGGCTGTCTGAAGCTTTCTTT
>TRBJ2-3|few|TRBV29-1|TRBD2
CSVEGEAGGDTDTQYF
TGCAGCGTTGAGGGTGAAGCGGGGGGGGACACAGATACGCAGTATTTT
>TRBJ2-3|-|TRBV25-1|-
CASLDTRGADTQYF
TGTGCCAGCCTAGACACTAGGGGGGCAGATACGCAGTATTTT
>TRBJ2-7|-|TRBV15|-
CATSGDRLDEQYF
TGTGCCACCAGCGGAGACAGGTTAGACGAGCAGTACTTC
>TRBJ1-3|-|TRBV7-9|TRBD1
CASIQTGGVSNTIYF
TGTGCCAGCATCCAAACAGGGGGAGTGAGTAACACCATATATTTT
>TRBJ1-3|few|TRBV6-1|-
CASRPIGSGNTIYF
TGTGCCAGCAGGCCTATAGGGTCTGGAAACACCATATATTTT
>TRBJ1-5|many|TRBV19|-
CASSSRGTVASNQPQHF
TGTGCCAGTAGTAGTAGGGGGACTGTGGCTAGCAATCAGCCCCAGCATTTT
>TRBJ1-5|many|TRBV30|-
CAWSFKGQPQHF
TGTGCCTGGAGTTTTAAGGGTCAGCCCCAGCATTTT
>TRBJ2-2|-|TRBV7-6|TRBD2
CASSPALAGELTGELFF
TGTGCCAGCAGCCCAGCGTTGGCGGGAGAACTGACCGGGGAGCTGTTTTTT
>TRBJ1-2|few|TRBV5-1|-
CASSEDTDYGYTF
TGCGCCAGCAGCGAGGACACTGACTATGGCTACACCTTC
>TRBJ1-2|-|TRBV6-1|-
CASIGALGRGSPYGYTF
TGTGCCAGCATTGGAGCGCTAGGGAGGGGATCCCCCTATGGCTACACCTTC
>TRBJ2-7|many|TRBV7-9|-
CASSLALNPYEQYF
TGTGCCAGCAGCTTAGCCCTTAACCCGTACGAGCAGTACTTC
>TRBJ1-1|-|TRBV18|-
CASSPEPLGEAFF
TGTGCCAGCTCACCGGAGCCCCTAGGAGAAGCTTTCTTT
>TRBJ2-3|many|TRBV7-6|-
CASSSPRSGTKTSTDTQYF
TGTGCCAGCAGCTCCCCCAGATCCGGGACAAAAACTAGCACAGATACGCAGTATTTT
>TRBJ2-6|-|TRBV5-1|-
CASSLGTTSSGANVLTF
TGCGCCAGCAGCTTGGGGACAACCAGCTCTGGGGCCAACGTCCTGACTTTC
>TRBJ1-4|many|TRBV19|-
CASSISGGWGEKLFF
TGTGCCAGTAGTATCAGCGGGGGCTGGGGTGAAAAACTGTTTTTT
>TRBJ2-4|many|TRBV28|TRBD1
CASSFDRGYGKNIQYF
TGTGCCAGCAGTTTCGACAGGGGGTATGGCAAAAACATTCAGTACTTC
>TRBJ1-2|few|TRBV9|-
CASSPEIYGYTF
TGTGCCAGTTCTCCTGAAATCTATGGCTACACCTTC
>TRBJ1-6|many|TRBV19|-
CASSTPGGGTNSPLHF
TGTGCCAGTAGTACCCCCGGAGGGGGGACTAATTCACCCCTCCACTTT
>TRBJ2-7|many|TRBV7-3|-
CASSLYGNTEQYF
TGTGCCAGCAGCTTATACGGGAACACCGAGCAGTACTTC
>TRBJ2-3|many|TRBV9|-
CASSSRLVQTDTQYF
TGTGCCAGCAGCTCCCGACTAGTCCAAACAGATACGCAGTATTTT
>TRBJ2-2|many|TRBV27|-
CASNNWGNTGELFF
TGTGCCAGCAATAATTGGGGGAACACCGGGGAGCTGTTTTTT
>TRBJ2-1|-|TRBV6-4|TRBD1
CASSGGTEAHNEQFF
TGTGCCAGCAGTGGTGGGACAGAAGCTCACAATGAGCAGTTCTTC
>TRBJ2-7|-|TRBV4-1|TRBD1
CASSRHPGQGSVYEQYF
TGCGCCAGCAGCCGCCACCCCGGACAGGGGTCGGTCTACGAGCAGTACTTC
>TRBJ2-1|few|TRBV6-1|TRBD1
CASSDGQGDHNEQFF
TGTGCCAGCAGTGACGGACAGGGGGACCACAATGAGCAGTTCTTC
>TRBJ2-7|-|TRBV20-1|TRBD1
CSATDRGEPSEQYF
TGCAGTGCCACGGACAGGGGCGAACCTTCCGAGCAGTACTTC
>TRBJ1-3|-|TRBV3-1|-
CASSQSGFGNTIYF
TGTGCCAGCAGCCAATCTGGGTTTGGAAACACCATATATTTT
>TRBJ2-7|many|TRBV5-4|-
CASSLLDWNEQYF
TGTGCCAGCAGCTTGCTAGACTGGAACGAGCAGTACTTC
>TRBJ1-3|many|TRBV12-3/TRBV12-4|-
CASSFGGLAGNTIYF
TGTGCCAGCAGTTTCGGGGGATTGGCTGGAAACACCATATATTTT
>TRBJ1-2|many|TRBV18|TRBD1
CASSLDRGEGYTF
TGTGCCAGCTCCCTCGACAGGGGGGAAGGCTACACCTTC
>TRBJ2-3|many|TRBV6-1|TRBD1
CASHTGQGTDTQYF
TGTGCCAGTCATACCGGACAGGGGACAGATACGCAGTATTTT
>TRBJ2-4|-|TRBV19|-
CASSRNSGNIQYF
TGTGCCAGTAGTAGGAATAGCGGCAACATTCAGTACTTC
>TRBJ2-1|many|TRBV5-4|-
CASSWGRRITYNEQFF
TGTGCCAGCAGCTGGGGACGTCGCATAACCTACAATGAGCAGTTCTTC
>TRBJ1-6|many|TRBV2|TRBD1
CASRDRGSYNSPLHF
TGTGCCAGCAGGGACAGGGGCTCCTATAATTCACCCCTCCACTTT
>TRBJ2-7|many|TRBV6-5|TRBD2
CASSYSTQGFGLAGGGTQYF
TGTGCCAGCAGTTACTCGACCCAGGGGTTCGGTCTAGCGGGAGGGGGTACGCAGTACTTC
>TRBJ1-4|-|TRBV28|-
CASSSVREGLFF
TGTGCCAGCAGTTCGGTCAGGGAAGGACTGTTTTTT
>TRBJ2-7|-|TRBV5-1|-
CASSLSPLYEQYF
TGCGCCAGCAGCTTGTCCCCCCTCTACGAGCAGTACTTC
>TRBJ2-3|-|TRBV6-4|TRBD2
CPSSAVTSGTDTQYF
TGTCCCAGCAGTGCCGTGACTAGCGGGACAGATACGCAGTATTTT
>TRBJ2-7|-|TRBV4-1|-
CASSQDLPAGRSYEQYF
TGCGCCAGCAGCCAAGATCTGCCGGCGGGAAGGAGCTACGAGCAGTACTTC
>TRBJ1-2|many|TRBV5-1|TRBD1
CASSSLTGGYGYTF
TGCGCCAGCAGCTCATTGACAGGGGGTTATGGCTACACCTTC
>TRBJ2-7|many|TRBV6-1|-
CASSPQRLGQYF
TGTGCCAGCAGCCCACAGAGGTTGGGGCAGTACTTC
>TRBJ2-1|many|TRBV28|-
CASSPAWGYTYNEQFF
TGTGCCAGCAGCCCGGCATGGGGATATACCTACAATGAGCAGTTCTTC
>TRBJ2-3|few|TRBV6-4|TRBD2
CARGLARVLWGDTQYF
TGTGCCAGAGGACTAGCGCGAGTGCTCTGGGGAGATACGCAGTATTTT
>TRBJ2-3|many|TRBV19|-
CASSKTVRVGTDTQYF
TGTGCCAGTAGCAAAACCGTAAGAGTGGGGACAGATACGCAGTATTTT
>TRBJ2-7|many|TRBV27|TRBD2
CASSMGAGGPDEQYF
TGTGCCAGCAGTATGGGCGCGGGAGGGCCTGACGAGCAGTACTTC
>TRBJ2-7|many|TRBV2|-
CASSEEGERAYEQYF
TGTGCCAGCAGTGAAGAGGGGGAGCGAGCCTACGAGCAGTACTTC
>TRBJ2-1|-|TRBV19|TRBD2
CASSQIAGDDDNEQFF
TGTGCCAGTAGTCAAATAGCGGGGGACGATGACAATGAGCAGTTCTTC
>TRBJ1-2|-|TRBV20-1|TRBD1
CSAKQGAEFAGYTF
TGCAGTGCCAAACAGGGGGCGGAATTTGCAGGCTACACCTTC
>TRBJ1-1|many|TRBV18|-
CASSPGQLNTEAFF
TGTGCCAGCTCACCCGGACAGCTGAACACTGAAGCTTTCTTT
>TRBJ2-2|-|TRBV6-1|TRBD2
CASSFESGGTGELFF
TGTGCCAGCAGTTTTGAGTCGGGGGGCACCGGGGAGCTGTTTTTT
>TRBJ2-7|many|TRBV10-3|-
CAISAGDQQYF
TGTGCCATCAGTGCGGGGGATCAGCAGTACTTC
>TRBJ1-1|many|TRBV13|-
CASSLKLQGGTEAFF
TGTGCCAGCAGCCTCAAACTACAGGGTGGGACTGAAGCTTTCTTT
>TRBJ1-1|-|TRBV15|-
CATRNTGMNTEAFF
TGTGCCACCAGGAATACAGGTATGAACACTGAAGCTTTCTTT
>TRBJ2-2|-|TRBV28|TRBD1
CASSFSRGRTGDLFF
TGTGCCAGCAGTTTCAGCAGGGGGCGAACCGGGGATCTGTTTTTC
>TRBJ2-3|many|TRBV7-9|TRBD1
CASSSGQGARYTQYF
TGTGCCAGCAGCTCGGGACAGGGGGCTAGGTATACGCAGTATTTT
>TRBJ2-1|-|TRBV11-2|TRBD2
CASSLYPISGSLNEQFF
TGCGCCAGCAGCTTATACCCCATAAGCGGGAGTTTGAATGAGCAGTTCTTC